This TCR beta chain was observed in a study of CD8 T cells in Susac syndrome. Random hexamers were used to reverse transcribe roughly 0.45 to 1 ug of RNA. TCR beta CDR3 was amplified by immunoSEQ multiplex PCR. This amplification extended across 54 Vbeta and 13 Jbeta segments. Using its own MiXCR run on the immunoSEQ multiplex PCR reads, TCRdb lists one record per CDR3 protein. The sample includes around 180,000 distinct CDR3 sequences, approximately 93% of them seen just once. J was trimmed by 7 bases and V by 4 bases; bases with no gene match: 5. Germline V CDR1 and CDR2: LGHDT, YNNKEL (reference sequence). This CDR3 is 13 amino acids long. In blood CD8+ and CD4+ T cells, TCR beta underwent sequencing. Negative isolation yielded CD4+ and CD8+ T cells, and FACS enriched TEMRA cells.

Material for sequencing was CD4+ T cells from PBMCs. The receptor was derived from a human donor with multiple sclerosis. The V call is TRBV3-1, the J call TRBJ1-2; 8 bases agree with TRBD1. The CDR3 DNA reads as TGTGCCAGCAGCCGAGGGACAGGCGGTGGCTACACCTTC. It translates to CASSRGTGGGYTF.